The 29 T cell receptor beta chains below were found in one sample sequenced in a study of PD-1 blockade in classical Hodgkin lymphoma. Every single patient, without exception, relapsed after autologous stem cell transplantation, and brentuximab vedotin exposure varied. Using immunoSEQ multiplex PCR, the repertoire was profiled, and TCRdb retains in-frame clones only, with some absent. The data show roughly 90,000 clones, around 81% seen once. The sample in question was peripheral blood mononuclear cells (PBMCs), obtained before the second cycle of nivolumab. Receptors were obtained from a human donor with classical Hodgkin lymphoma.

This chain connects TRBV6-1 to TRBJ2-3, with 7 bases matching TRBD2. The ends lost 7 bases at V and 0 bases at J; junction bases unmatched: 4. Looked up from germline, CDR1 is MNHNS and CDR2 is SASEGT. This CDR3 region has 14 residues. Here the CDR3 reads CASKRTSSTDTQYF. CDR3 bases: TGTGCCAGCAAGCGGACTAGTAGCACAGATACGCAGTATTTT.

This clone was observed once. The V gene is TRBV9, the J gene TRBJ2-1; the D gene is possibly TRBD1 (6 bases). Germline CDR1 is SGDLS and CDR2 is YYNGEE. Trimming stripped 4 bases from V and 9 bases from J, with 17 bases between. CDR3 length: 14 amino acids. In nucleotides, the CDR3 is TGTGCCAGCAGCTCAGGGGAATTACAAGTTGAGCAGTTCTTC. It is translated as CASSSGELQVEQFF.

J is TRBJ2-7 and V is TRBV6-6, with no clear D. The CDR3 runs 13 residues. V was pared by 9 bases and J by 3 bases, with 15 bases between. CDR1 is MNHNY, CDR2 SVGAGI, per germline (reference sequence). The chain's CDR3 is CASRPSNIYEQYF. The CDR3 DNA reads as TGTGCCAGTAGACCTTCCAACATCTACGAGCAGTACTTC.

The rearrangement uses TRBV12-5 and TRBJ1-2; 8 bases map to TRBD1. The junction had 2 bases not matched to a gene; V was cut back by 4 bases and J by 4 bases. Germline V gene sequence: CDR1 LGHNT, CDR2 FRNRAP. The CDR3 runs to 13 residues. Here the CDR3 reads CASGYTGGYGYTF. Here the CDR3 DNA reads TGTGCTAGTGGTTATACAGGGGGCTATGGCTACACCTTC.

The V call is TRBV5-1, the J call TRBJ1-2; D is unresolved. Trimming took 0 bases from V and 5 from J, leaving 5 bases between them. Per the germline V gene, CDR1 is SGHRS and CDR2 is YFSETQ. The CDR3 has 12 amino acids. The CDR3 loop reads CASSLGPYGYTF. As DNA, the CDR3 is TGCGCCAGCAGCTTGGGACCTTATGGCTACACCTTC.

The V and J genes are TRBV10-2 and TRBJ2-1, with TRBD2 matching 8 bases. V lost 0 bases and J lost 6; bases outside the gene matches: 4. This CDR3 spans 15 amino acids. CDR1 is WSHSY and CDR2 is SAAADI in the germline V gene. The CDR3 is CASSESLAGRNEQFF. In DNA, the CDR3 is TGCGCCAGCAGTGAGTCGTTAGCGGGACGCAATGAGCAGTTCTTC.

The V and J genes are TRBV25-1 and TRBJ2-2; D not resolved. The CDR3 runs 13 residues. V was trimmed by 5 bases and J by 5 bases, leaving 9 bases between them. CDR1 and CDR2 from the germline V gene are MGHDK and SYGVNS. The CDR3 reads CASSWSVTGELFF. As DNA, the CDR3 is TGTGCCAGCAGTTGGAGCGTTACCGGGGAGCTGTTTTTT.

Only a few counts were recorded for this clone. The chain uses TRBV7-2 and TRBJ1-1; a weak D match, TRBD1 (5 bases). Germline CDR1 SGHTA, CDR2 FQGNSA. V lost 7 bases to trimming and J lost 4 bases, with 16 bases between them. CDR3 length: 14 amino acids. CDR3 in DNA: TGTGCCAGCACCTGGGGGATTTCAATCACTGAAGCTTTCTTT. Translating gives CASTWGISITEAFF. Drawing the rest from reference TRBV7-2 and TRBJ1-1, the complete variable domain is GAGVSQSPSNKVTEKGKDVELRCDPISGHTALYWYRQSLGQGLEFLIYFQGNSAPDKSGLPSDRFSAERTGGSVSTLTIQRTQQEDSAVYLCASTWGISITEAFFGQGTRLTVV.

This chain uses TRBV14 with TRBJ1-6; TRBD1 agrees at 9 bases. V lost 4 bases and J lost 8; bases outside the gene matches: 9. This CDR3 has 16 residues. The germline CDR1 and CDR2 sequences are SGHDN and FVKESK. CDR3 amino acids: CASSRLRDRADSPLHF. For the CDR3, the DNA is TGTGCCAGCAGCCGCCTCCGGGACAGGGCTGATTCACCCCTCCACTTT.

This chain uses TRBV28 with TRBJ1-1; 11 bases match TRBD1. J was trimmed by 11 bases and V by 3 bases; bases with no gene match: 8. This CDR3 has 14 amino acids. Germline V gene sequence: CDR1 MDHEN, CDR2 SYDVKM. The CDR3 bases are TGTGCCAGCAGTTTTGCTACGGGACAGGGGGGTGCTTTCTTT. This translates into CASSFATGQGGAFF. Using reference TRBV28 and TRBJ1-1 for the parts outside the CDR3, the full variable domain is DVKVTQSSRYLVKRTGEKVFLECVQDMDHENMFWYRQDPGLGLRLIYFSYDVKMKEKGDIPEGYSVSREKKERFSLILESASTNQTSMYLCASSFATGQGGAFFGQGTRLTVV.

The chain's CDR3 is CAISGQGDEKLFF. The CDR3 DNA reads as TGTGCCATCAGCGGACAGGGGGATGAAAAACTGTTTTTT. The gene calls are TRBV10-3 and TRBJ1-4; 10 positions match TRBD1. V dropped 6 bases and J dropped 6; count of bases not matched to a gene: 1. Germline CDR1 and CDR2: ENHRY and SYGVKD. This CDR3 has 13 amino acids.

This chain joins TRBV30 and TRBJ2-3, with 9 bases fitting TRBD2. Losses at the gene ends were 4 bases for V and 0 bases for J; bases not matched to a gene: 2. The germline V gene encodes CDR1 GTSNPN and CDR2 SVGIG (reference sequence). The CDR3 contains 14 residues. The CDR3 DNA is TGTGCCTGGACTAGCGGGACTAGCACAGATACGCAGTATTTT. As protein: CAWTSGTSTDTQYF.

The gene calls are TRBV7-3 and TRBJ2-1; D might be TRBD2 (5 bases). The ends were cut back, 2 bases at V and 2 bases at J, with 10 bases in the middle. The CDR3 is 15 residues long. CDR1 and CDR2 (germline): SGHTA, FQGTGA. The chain's CDR3 is CASSLLGNAYNEQFF. Here the CDR3 DNA reads TGTGCCAGCAGCTTACTCGGGAACGCCTACAATGAGCAGTTCTTC.

This clone was found a few times. The chain employs TRBV7-8 and TRBJ2-7; possible D gene TRBD1, 5 bases. V lost 5 bases and J lost 9, with 14 bases in between. The germline gives CDR1 SGHVS, CDR2 FQNEAQ. The CDR3 loop spans 12 amino acids. The CDR3 reads CASSDRDSRQYF. The CDR3, as DNA: TGTGCCAGCAGCGACCGCGACAGCCGGCAGTACTTC. The entire variable domain, with the rest obtained from reference TRBV7-8 and TRBJ2-7, is as follows: GAGVSQSPRYKVAKRGQDVALRCDPISGHVSLFWYQQALGQGPEFLTYFQNEAQLDKSGLPSDRFFAERPEGSVSTLKIQRTQQEDSAVYLCASSDRDSRQYFGPGTRLTVT.

The chain couples TRBV6-1 to TRBJ2-7; 10 bases are shared with TRBD2. Germline V gives CDR1 MNHNS, CDR2 SASEGT. V dropped 2 bases and J dropped 6; count of bases not matched to a gene: 4. The CDR3 has 14 amino acids. The CDR3 spells CASSELAGASEQYF. The CDR3, as DNA: TGTGCCAGCAGTGAACTAGCGGGAGCTAGCGAGCAGTACTTC.

V and J are TRBV5-4 and TRBJ2-3; D gene unclear. This CDR3 contains 15 residues. Between the trimmed V and J ends, which lost 3 bases and 4 bases, there was a span of 15 bases. Germline assignment: CDR1 SGHNT and CDR2 YYREEE (reference sequence). Here the CDR3 DNA reads TGTGCCAGCAGCTCCGACCCGGTGCAGTCAGATACGCAGTATTTT. This encodes CASSSDPVQSDTQYF.

The V call is TRBV5-1, the J call TRBJ1-1; D is ambiguous. Trimming took off 3 bases at V and 4 bases at J, with 16 bases between the two ends. CDR1 SGHRS and CDR2 YFSETQ come from the germline V gene. The CDR3 runs 15 residues. This CDR3 is CASSSSPFPATEAFF. CDR3 nucleotides: TGCGCCAGCAGCTCCTCGCCTTTCCCCGCCACTGAAGCTTTCTTT.

This chain uses TRBV10-2 with TRBJ2-5, with D possibly matching TRBD2 (5 bases). Per the germline V gene, CDR1 is WSHSY and CDR2 is SAAADI. The CDR3 sequence is 14 residues long. V gave up 6 bases and J gave up 3 bases, with 14 bases separating them. The CDR3 loop is CASRELAFEETQYF. The CDR3 DNA follows: TGCGCCAGCAGGGAGCTAGCATTCGAAGAGACCCAGTACTTC.

This chain connects TRBV13 to TRBJ2-1; 10 bases are shared with TRBD2. Germline V lookup: CDR1 PRHDT, CDR2 FYEKMQ (reference sequence). V lost 7 bases, J lost 3 bases, and 6 bases stayed unmatched. The CDR3 runs to 15 residues. CDR3: CASNRRTSGYNEQFF. The CDR3 bases are TGTGCCAGCAACCGGCGGACTAGCGGCTACAATGAGCAGTTCTTC.

This rearrangement joins TRBV4-1 to TRBJ2-1; no clear D gene. The germline V gene encodes CDR1 MGHRA and CDR2 YSYEKL. CDR3 length equals 13 residues. Trimming left V 4 bases short and J 0 bases short, with 4 bases between. CDR3 nucleotide sequence: TGCGCCAGCAGCCGTGGCTCCTACAATGAGCAGTTCTTC. Encoded protein: CASSRGSYNEQFF.

The chain combines TRBV6-5 with TRBJ1-1; D not resolved. V lost 7 bases to trimming and J lost 5 bases, with 20 bases between them. CDR3 length: 15 amino acids. Germline CDR1 and CDR2: MNHEY and SVGAGI. The DNA for the CDR3 is TGTGCCAGCATCGCCCGGTCTTCCGCGAGGACTGAAGCTTTCTTT. Residues: CASIARSSARTEAFF.

V and J are TRBV12-5 and TRBJ1-2; weak D call: TRBD1 (5 bases). Per germline, CDR1 LGHNT and CDR2 FRNRAP. Trimming pared 5 bases from V and 4 bases from J, leaving 14 bases between. The CDR3 loop spans 14 amino acids. This CDR3 reads CASGASGTGYGYTF. The CDR3 DNA follows: TGTGCTAGTGGTGCCTCCGGGACCGGCTATGGCTACACCTTC. The whole variable domain, filled in from reference TRBV12-5 and TRBJ1-2, reads DARVTQTPRHKVTEMGQEVTMRCQPILGHNTVFWYRQTMMQGLELLAYFRNRAPLDDSGMPKDRFSAEMPDATLATLKIQPSEPRDSAVYFCASGASGTGYGYTFGSGTRLTVV.

The J gene is TRBJ1-5, the V gene TRBV7-9; D may be TRBD1 (5 bases). The V and J ends lost 4 bases and 0 bases respectively, with 16 bases between them. From germline, CDR1 is SEHNR and CDR2 FQNEAQ (reference sequence). The CDR3 length is 17 residues. The CDR3 sequence: CASSSGKGTHSNQPQHF. For the CDR3, the DNA is TGTGCCAGCAGCTCCGGAAAGGGGACCCATAGCAATCAGCCCCAGCATTTT.

J is TRBJ2-7 and V is TRBV4-1; 15 bases agree with TRBD2. The CDR3 length is 18 residues. From germline, CDR1 is MGHRA and CDR2 YSYEKL. Trimming cost V 1 base and J 2 bases; bases outside gene matches: 6. In DNA, the CDR3 is TGCGCCAGCAGCCAAGGGGGACTAGCGGGAGGAGCCGCCTACGAGCAGTACTTC. This translates into CASSQGGLAGGAAYEQYF.

This chain links TRBV4-1 with TRBJ2-5, with D maybe TRBD2 (5 bases). This CDR3 contains 18 residues. Looked up from germline, CDR1 is MGHRA and CDR2 is YSYEKL. V was pared by 0 bases and J by 1 base, with 18 bases between. The CDR3: CASSQEAASFRSQETQYF. CDR3 coding DNA: TGCGCCAGCAGCCAAGAAGCGGCCTCTTTTAGGTCCCAAGAGACCCAGTACTTC.

V usage is TRBV15 and J usage is TRBJ2-1; D remains unclear. The CDR3 is 13 residues long. Germline assignment: CDR1 LNHNV and CDR2 YYDKDF (reference sequence). Trimming cost V 0 bases and J 9 bases, with 9 bases left between them. This chain's CDR3 is CATSRDPQSEQFF. For the CDR3, the DNA is TGTGCCACCAGCAGAGACCCTCAAAGTGAGCAGTTCTTC.

J is TRBJ2-2 and V is TRBV5-1; tentative D call: TRBD2 (5 bases). V lost 4 bases to trimming and J lost 4 bases, with 14 bases between them. The CDR3 has 15 amino acids. Germline-derived CDR1 and CDR2 are SGHRS and YFSETQ. The CDR3 here is CASSVRAGSTGELFF. CDR3 nucleotides: TGCGCCAGCAGCGTGCGGGCGGGCTCCACCGGGGAGCTGTTTTTT.

V is TRBV5-8 and J is TRBJ1-5, with D tentatively TRBD1 (6 bases). CDR3 size: 15 residues. CDR1 and CDR2 (germline): SGHTS, YDEGEE. Trimming removed 4 bases from V and 3 bases from J, with 14 bases in between. CDR3 DNA sequence: TGTGCCAGCAGCACGGATGGACAGTTCAATCAGCCCCAGCATTTT. Protein sequence: CASSTDGQFNQPQHF.

V gene TRBV5-1 combines with J gene TRBJ2-5, with 11 nucleotides matching TRBD2. The trim removed 7 bases at V and 5 bases at J, leaving 16 bases unmatched. The CDR3 spans 17 residues. Germline V gene lookup returns CDR1 SGHRS and CDR2 YFSETQ. CDR3 amino acids: CASRAGASGRSGETQYF. DNA for the CDR3: TGCGCCAGCCGAGCGGGGGCTAGCGGGAGGTCAGGGGAGACCCAGTACTTC.